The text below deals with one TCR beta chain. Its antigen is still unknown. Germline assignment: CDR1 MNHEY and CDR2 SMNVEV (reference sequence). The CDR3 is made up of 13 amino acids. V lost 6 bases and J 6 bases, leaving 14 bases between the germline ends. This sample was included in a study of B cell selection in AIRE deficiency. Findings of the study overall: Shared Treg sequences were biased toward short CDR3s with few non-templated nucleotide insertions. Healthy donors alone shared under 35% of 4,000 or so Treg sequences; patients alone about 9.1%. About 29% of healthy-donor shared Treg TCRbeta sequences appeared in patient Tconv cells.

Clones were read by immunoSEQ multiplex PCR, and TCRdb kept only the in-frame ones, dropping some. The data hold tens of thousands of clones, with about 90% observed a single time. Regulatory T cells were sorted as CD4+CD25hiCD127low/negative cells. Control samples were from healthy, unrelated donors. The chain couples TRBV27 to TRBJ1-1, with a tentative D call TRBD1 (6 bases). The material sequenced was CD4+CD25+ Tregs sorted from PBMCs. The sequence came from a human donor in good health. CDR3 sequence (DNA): TGTGCCAGCAGATCACAGGGCTGGTCTGAAGCTTTCTTT. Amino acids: CASRSQGWSEAFF.